The present T cell receptor (beta chain) was sequenced within a study of shared clonotypes between healthy human individuals. The wider study: Two women and three men aged 18 to 49 made up the donors.

Investigators spread the genomic DNA of each subset evenly over several immunoSEQ plates. The authors' processing: ImmunoSEQ gave junction-only sequences without quality scores, so filtering differed. Using immunoSEQ multiplex PCR, the repertoire was profiled, and TCRdb retains in-frame clones only, with some absent. V and J calls and clone size are given by that table; D and trimming were obtained from the DNA. The sample yields about 2.4 million clones, 90% to 95% seen once. Concerning this clone itself: Other nucleotide sequences in the sample specify the same CDR3.

The CD4+ fraction was divided into a CD45RA+ naive subset and a CD45RA-negative memory subset. Specimen: naive CD4+ T cells from PBMCs. Subset of the sample: CD45RA+ positively selected. The origin of this receptor is a man in his late teens or twenties in good health. Some clones in this sample may be carry-over from other donors' samples.

CDR3 protein: CASSVGTSGNNEQFF. The CDR3 DNA follows: TGTGCCAGCAGTGTCGGGACTAGCGGAAACAATGAGCAGTTCTTC. The V and J genes are TRBV6-1 and TRBJ2-1; TRBD2 matches at 11 bases. The germline gives CDR1 MNHNS, CDR2 SASEGT. CDR3 length: 15 amino acids. V lost 4 bases and J lost 5; bases outside the gene matches: 4.